A single TCR beta chain is shown here with its context. Its specificity is not known. Cryopreserved PBMCs provided around 2 micrograms of genomic DNA for the TCR beta libraries. The sample belongs to a study of cytotoxic CD8 clonotypes in ibrutinib-treated CLL. Study-level background: A median approximately 12 months of treatment, range 6 to 36, preceded the collection of response samples. Overall study findings and caveats: Clonality went up at ibrutinib response and then declined back toward baseline at progression.

This CDR3 comprises 14 residues. Losses at the gene ends were 4 bases for V and 4 bases for J; bases not matched to a gene: 5. CDR1 KGHSH and CDR2 LQKENI come from the germline V gene. Using immunoSEQ multiplex PCR, the repertoire was profiled, and TCRdb retains in-frame clones only, with some absent. The data contain approximately 23,000 clones, about three quarters of them singletons. The rearrangement uses TRBV18 and TRBJ1-2, with 8 bases aligning to TRBD1. The clonotype originates from a human donor with chronic lymphocytic leukemia. Specimen: PBMCs, collected before ibrutinib treatment. The CDR3 here is CASSRDDRGYGYTF. The CDR3 DNA sequence: TGTGCCAGCTCACGAGATGACAGGGGCTATGGCTACACCTTC. Complete variable domain (other parts from reference TRBV18 and TRBJ1-2): NAGVMQNPRHLVRRRGQEARLRCSPMKGHSHVYWYRQLPEEGLKFMVYLQKENIIDESGMPKERFSAEFPKEGPSILRIQQVVRGDSAAYFCASSRDDRGYGYTFGSGTRLTVV.